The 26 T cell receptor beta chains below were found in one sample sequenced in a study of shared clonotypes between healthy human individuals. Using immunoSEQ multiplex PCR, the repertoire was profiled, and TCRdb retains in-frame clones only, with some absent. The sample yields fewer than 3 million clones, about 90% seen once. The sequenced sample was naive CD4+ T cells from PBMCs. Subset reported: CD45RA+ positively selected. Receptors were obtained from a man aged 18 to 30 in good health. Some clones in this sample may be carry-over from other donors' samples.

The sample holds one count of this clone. The DNA for the CDR3 is TGTGCCAGCAGTTCCCCCCCTAGGGGATCAGATACGCAGTATTTT. It yields the protein CASSSPPRGSDTQYF. J is TRBJ2-3 and V is TRBV27, with a possible D match to TRBD1 (5 bases). Looked up from germline, CDR1 is MNHEY and CDR2 is SMNVEV (reference sequence). This CDR3 spans 15 amino acids. V gave up 4 bases and J gave up 4 bases, with 15 bases separating them.

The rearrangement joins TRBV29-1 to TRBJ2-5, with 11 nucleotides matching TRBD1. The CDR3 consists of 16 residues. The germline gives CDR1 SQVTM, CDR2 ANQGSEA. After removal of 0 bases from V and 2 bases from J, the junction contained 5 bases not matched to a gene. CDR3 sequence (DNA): TGCAGCGTTGAAGACACCGGGACAGGGGGTCAAGAGACCCAGTACTTC. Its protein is CSVEDTGTGGQETQYF.

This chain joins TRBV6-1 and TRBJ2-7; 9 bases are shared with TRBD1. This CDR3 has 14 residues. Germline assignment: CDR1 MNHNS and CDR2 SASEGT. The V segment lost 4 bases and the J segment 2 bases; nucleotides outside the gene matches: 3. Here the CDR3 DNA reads TGTGCCAGCAGTGGACAGGGGGGGGCCTACGAGCAGTACTTC. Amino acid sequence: CASSGQGGAYEQYF.

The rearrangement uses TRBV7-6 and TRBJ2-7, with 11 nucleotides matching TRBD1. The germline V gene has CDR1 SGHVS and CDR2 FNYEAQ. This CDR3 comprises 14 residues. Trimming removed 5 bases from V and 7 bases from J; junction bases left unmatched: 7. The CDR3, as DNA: TGTGCCAGCAGCAAAGGACAGGGGGCAAGGGAGCAGTACTTC. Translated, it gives CASSKGQGAREQYF.

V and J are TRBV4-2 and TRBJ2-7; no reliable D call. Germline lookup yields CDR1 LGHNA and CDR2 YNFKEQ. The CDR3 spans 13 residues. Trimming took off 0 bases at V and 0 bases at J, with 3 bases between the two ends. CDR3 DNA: TGTGCCAGCAGCCAAGAGAGCTCCTACGAGCAGTACTTC. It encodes CASSQESSYEQYF.

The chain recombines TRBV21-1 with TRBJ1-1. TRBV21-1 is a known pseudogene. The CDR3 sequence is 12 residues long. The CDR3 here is CASSPRPAWAFF. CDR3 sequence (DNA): TGTGCCAGCAGCCCTAGACCCGCCTGGGCTTTCTTT.

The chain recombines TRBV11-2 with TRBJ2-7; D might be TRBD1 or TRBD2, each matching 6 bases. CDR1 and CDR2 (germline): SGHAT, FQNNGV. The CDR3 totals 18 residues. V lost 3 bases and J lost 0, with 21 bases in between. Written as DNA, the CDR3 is TGTGCCAGCAGCTTTAAGGGACTCGGACAGAGTTACTCCTACGAGCAGTACTTC. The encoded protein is CASSFKGLGQSYSYEQYF.

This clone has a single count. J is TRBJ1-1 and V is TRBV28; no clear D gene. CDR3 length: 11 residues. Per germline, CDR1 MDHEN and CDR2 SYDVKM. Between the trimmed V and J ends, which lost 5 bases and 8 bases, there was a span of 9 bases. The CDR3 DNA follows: TGTGCCAGCAGTACTCGACGCGAAGCTTTCTTT. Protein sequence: CASSTRREAFF.

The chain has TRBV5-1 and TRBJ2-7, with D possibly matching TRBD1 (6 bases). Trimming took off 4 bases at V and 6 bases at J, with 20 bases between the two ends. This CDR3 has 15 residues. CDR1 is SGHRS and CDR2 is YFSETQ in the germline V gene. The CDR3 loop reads CASSTGMLVGAEQYF. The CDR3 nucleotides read TGCGCCAGCAGCACCGGGATGCTGGTGGGGGCCGAGCAGTACTTC.

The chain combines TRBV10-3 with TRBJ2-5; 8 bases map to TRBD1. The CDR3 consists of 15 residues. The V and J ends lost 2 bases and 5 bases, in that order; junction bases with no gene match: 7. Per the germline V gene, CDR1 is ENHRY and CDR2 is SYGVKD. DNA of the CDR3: TGTGCCATCAGTGAGCGGGGACAGGTAGGGGAGACCCAGTACTTC. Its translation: CAISERGQVGETQYF.

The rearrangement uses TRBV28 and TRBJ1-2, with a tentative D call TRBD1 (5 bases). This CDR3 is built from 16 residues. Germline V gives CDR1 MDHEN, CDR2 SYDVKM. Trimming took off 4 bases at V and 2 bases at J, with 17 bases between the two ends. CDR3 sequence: CASSSGEKGSNYGYTF. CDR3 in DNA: TGTGCCAGCAGTTCGGGGGAAAAGGGAAGCAACTATGGCTACACCTTC.

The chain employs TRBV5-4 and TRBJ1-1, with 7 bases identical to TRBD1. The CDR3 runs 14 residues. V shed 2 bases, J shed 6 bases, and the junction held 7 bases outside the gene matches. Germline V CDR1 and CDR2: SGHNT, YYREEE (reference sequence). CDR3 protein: CASSLTGELAEAFF. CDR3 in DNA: TGTGCCAGCAGCTTAACAGGGGAGCTCGCTGAAGCTTTCTTT.

The CDR3 sequence: CSSGQDSYNEQFF. As DNA, the CDR3 is TGCAGCTCGGGACAAGATTCCTACAATGAGCAGTTCTTC. The chain joins TRBV29-1 to TRBJ2-1; maybe TRBD1 (6 bases). From germline, CDR1 is SQVTM and CDR2 ANQGSEA. Trimming removed 8 bases at V and 1 base at J, with 12 bases between. There are 13 residues in the CDR3.

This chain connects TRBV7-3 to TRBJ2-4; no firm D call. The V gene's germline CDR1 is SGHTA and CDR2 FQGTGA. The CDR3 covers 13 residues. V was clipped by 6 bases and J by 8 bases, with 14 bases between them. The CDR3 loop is CASSKGPEDIQYF. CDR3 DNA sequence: TGTGCCAGCAGTAAGGGCCCCGAGGACATTCAGTACTTC.

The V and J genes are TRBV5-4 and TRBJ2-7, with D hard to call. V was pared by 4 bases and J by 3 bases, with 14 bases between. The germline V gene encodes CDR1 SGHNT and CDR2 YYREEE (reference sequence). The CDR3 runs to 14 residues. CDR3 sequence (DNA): TGTGCCAGCAGCCTTGCCGGGTCCGACTACGAGCAGTACTTC. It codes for CASSLAGSDYEQYF.

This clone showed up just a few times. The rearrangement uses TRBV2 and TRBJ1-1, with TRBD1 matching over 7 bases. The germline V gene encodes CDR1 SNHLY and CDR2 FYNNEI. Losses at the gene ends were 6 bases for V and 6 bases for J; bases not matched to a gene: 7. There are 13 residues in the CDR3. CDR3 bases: TGTGCCAGCAGGGACAGGTTGGGCCCTGAAGCTTTCTTT. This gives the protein CASRDRLGPEAFF. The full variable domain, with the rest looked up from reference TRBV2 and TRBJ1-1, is EPEVTQTPSHQVTQMGQEVILRCVPISNHLYFYWYRQILGQKVEFLVSFYNNEISEKSEIFDDQFSVERPDGSNFTLKIRSTKLEDSAMYFCASRDRLGPEAFFGQGTRLTVV.

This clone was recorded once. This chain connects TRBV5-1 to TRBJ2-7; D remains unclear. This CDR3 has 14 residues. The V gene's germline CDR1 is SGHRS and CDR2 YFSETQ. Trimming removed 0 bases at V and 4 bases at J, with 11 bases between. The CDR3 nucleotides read TGCGCCAGCAGCTTGGAAACTCCCCGGTACGAGCAGTACTTC. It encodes CASSLETPRYEQYF.

The CDR3 nucleotides are TGCGCCAGCAGCCCTAGCAGGGGGGGCGATGAAAAACTGTTTTTT. It translates to CASSPSRGGDEKLFF. The chain links TRBV10-1 to TRBJ1-4; TRBD1 matches at 7 bases. The J segment lost 6 bases and the V segment lost 6 bases, leaving 10 bases of the junction unmatched. Germline-derived CDR1 and CDR2 are WNHNN and SYGVQD (reference sequence). This CDR3 region has 15 residues.

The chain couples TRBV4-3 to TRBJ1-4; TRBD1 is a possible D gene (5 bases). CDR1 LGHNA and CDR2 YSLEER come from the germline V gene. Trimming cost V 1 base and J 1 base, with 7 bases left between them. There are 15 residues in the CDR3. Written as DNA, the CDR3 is TGCGCCAGCAGCCAAGCGCAGGGAACTAATGAAAAACTGTTTTTT. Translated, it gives CASSQAQGTNEKLFF.

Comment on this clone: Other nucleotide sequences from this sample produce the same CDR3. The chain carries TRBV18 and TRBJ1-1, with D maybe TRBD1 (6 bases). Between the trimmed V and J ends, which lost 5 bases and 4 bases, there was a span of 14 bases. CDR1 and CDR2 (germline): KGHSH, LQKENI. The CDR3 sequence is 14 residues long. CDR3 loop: CASSLQGGSTEAFF. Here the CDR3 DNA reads TGTGCCAGCTCATTACAGGGAGGGAGCACTGAAGCTTTCTTT.

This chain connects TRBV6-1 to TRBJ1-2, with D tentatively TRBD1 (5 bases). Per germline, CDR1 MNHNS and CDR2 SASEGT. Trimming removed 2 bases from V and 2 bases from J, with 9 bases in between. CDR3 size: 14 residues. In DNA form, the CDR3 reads TGTGCCAGCAGTGAATCACGGGGGAACTATGGCTACACCTTC. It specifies CASSESRGNYGYTF.

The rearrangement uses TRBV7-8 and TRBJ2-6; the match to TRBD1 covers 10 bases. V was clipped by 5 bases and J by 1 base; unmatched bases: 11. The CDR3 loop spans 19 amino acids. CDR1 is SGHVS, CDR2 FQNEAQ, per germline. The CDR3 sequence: CASSPRLRGQGSGANVLTF. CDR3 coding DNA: TGTGCCAGCAGCCCCCGTCTTCGGGGACAGGGGTCTGGGGCCAACGTCCTGACTTTC.

The CDR3 loop is CATKNVGSTNEKLFF. The DNA of the CDR3 is TGTGCCACCAAGAATGTGGGGTCTACTAATGAAAAACTGTTTTTT. J is TRBJ1-4 and V is TRBV9; no firm D call. Deletions cut 9 bases from V and 2 bases from J, with 17 bases between. CDR1 SGDLS and CDR2 YYNGEE come from the germline V gene. The CDR3 spans 15 residues.

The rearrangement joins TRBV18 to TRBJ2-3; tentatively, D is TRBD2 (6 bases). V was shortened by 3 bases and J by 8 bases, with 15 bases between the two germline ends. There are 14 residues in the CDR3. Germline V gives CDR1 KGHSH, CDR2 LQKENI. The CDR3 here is CASSPTGDGATQYF. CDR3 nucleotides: TGTGCCAGCTCACCTACGGGGGATGGCGCTACGCAGTATTTT.

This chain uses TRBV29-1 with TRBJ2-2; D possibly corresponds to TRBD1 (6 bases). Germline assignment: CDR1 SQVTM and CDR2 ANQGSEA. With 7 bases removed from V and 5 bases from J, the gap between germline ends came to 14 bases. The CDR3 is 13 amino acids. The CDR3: CSADRYQTGELFF. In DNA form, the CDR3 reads TGCAGCGCTGACAGGTACCAAACCGGGGAGCTGTTTTTT.

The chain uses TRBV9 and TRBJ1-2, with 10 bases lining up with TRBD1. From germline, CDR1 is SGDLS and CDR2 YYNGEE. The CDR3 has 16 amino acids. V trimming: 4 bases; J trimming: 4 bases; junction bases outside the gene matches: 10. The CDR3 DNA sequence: TGTGCCAGCAGCCCGCCCCGGGACAGGGGAATCTATGGCTACACCTTC. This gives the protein CASSPPRDRGIYGYTF.